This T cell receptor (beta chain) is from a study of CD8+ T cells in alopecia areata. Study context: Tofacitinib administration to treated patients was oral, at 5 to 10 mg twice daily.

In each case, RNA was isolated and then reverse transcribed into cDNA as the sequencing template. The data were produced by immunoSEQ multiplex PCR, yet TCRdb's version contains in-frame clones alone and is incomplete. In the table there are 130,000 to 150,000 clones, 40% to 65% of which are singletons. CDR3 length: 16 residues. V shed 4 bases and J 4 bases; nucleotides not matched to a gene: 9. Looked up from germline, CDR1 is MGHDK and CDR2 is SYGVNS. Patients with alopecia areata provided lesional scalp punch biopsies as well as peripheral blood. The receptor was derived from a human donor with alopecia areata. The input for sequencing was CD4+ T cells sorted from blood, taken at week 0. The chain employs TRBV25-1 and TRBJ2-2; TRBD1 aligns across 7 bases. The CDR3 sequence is CASSGRDRVTTGELFF. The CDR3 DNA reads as TGTGCCAGCAGTGGTCGGGACAGAGTAACCACCGGGGAGCTGTTTTTT. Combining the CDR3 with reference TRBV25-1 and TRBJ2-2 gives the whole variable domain EADIYQTPRYLVIGTGKKITLECSQTMGHDKMYWYQQDPGMELHLIHYSYGVNSTEKGDLSSESTVSRIRTEHFPLTLESARPSHTSQYLCASSGRDRVTTGELFFGEGSRLTVL.